The 16 T cell receptor beta chains listed next were all sequenced from one sample in a study of T cell repertoires in cytomegalovirus infection. Via MiXCR, TCRdb re-called the reads, giving one row per CDR3 protein. In the table there are 600,000 to 800,000 distinct CDR3 sequences, about 24% of which are singletons. Sequenced: CD8+ T cells from PBMCs. The receptors come from a human donor in good health (CMV status not recorded). Some clones in this sample may be carry-over from other donors' samples.

Ten or more counts support this clonotype. V usage is TRBV7-8 and J usage is TRBJ2-3; the match to TRBD1 covers 9 bases. CDR1 is SGHVS, CDR2 FQNEAQ, per germline. The CDR3 contains 17 residues. The V and J ends lost 2 bases and 4 bases, in that order; junction bases with no gene match: 10. DNA of the CDR3: TGTGCCAGCAGCTTATTTGGGGGACAGGGTAGACCAGATACGCAGTATTTT. This gives the protein CASSLFGGQGRPDTQYF.

The V and J genes are TRBV6-4 and TRBJ1-1, with TRBD1 identical over 9 bases. The CDR3 extends over 17 amino acids. The germline V gene encodes CDR1 MRHNA and CDR2 SNTAGT. The V gene end was trimmed by 0 bases and the J gene end by 0 bases; junction bases not matched to a gene: 5. Written as DNA, the CDR3 is TGTGCCAGCAGTGACTCTGAGGACAGGGGAATGAACACTGAAGCTTTCTTT. Amino acids: CASSDSEDRGMNTEAFF.

This clonotype has a handful of counts. For the CDR3, the DNA is TGTGCCAGCAGGCAACAGGCCACAAGATACGAGCAGTACTTC. Translated: CASRQQATRYEQYF. V usage is TRBV6-6 and J usage is TRBJ2-7; tentative D call: TRBD1 (5 bases). V lost 6 bases, J lost 4 bases, and 16 bases lay in between. CDR3 length equals 14 residues. The germline V gene has CDR1 MNHNY and CDR2 SVGAGI (reference sequence).

This clonotype was observed at least ten times. This chain links TRBV7-2 with TRBJ1-1; D not resolved. Germline V lookup: CDR1 SGHTA, CDR2 FQGNSA. V shed 1 base and J shed 1 base, with 10 bases lying between them. The CDR3 sequence is 15 residues long. The CDR3 DNA sequence: TGTGCCAGCAGCTTAGATAGCAGAAAGAACACTGAAGCTTTCTTT. Residues: CASSLDSRKNTEAFF.

The chain has TRBV11-2 and TRBJ2-1; possibly TRBD2 for D (5 bases). CDR3 length equals 14 residues. The V and J ends lost 5 bases and 4 bases respectively, with 12 bases between them. Germline V lookup: CDR1 SGHAT, CDR2 FQNNGV. CDR3 protein: CASSPPAAYNEQFF. The DNA of the CDR3 is TGTGCCAGCAGCCCGCCAGCGGCGTACAATGAGCAGTTCTTC.

V usage is TRBV19 and J usage is TRBJ2-1; TRBD2 matches 8 bases. J lost 3 bases, V lost 1 base, and 5 bases had no gene match. There are 16 residues in the CDR3. From germline, CDR1 is LNHDA and CDR2 SQIVND (reference sequence). CDR3: CASSIGGLVFYNEQFF. As DNA, the CDR3 is TGTGCCAGTAGTATAGGGGGACTAGTATTCTACAATGAGCAGTTCTTC.

J is TRBJ2-7 and V is TRBV2; D perhaps matches TRBD2 (5 bases). Trimming cost V 8 bases and J 2 bases, with 16 bases left between them. In germline, CDR1 is SNHLY, CDR2 FYNNEI. There are 14 residues in the CDR3. Here the CDR3 DNA reads TGTGCCAGCCACCAGGAAAGAGGGACCTACGAGCAGTACGTC. As protein: CASHQERGTYEQYV.

In this sample, this clonotype turned up a few times. V is TRBV6-2 or TRBV6-3 and J is TRBJ2-3; D is perhaps TRBD1 or TRBD2 (5 bases each). The germline V gene has CDR1 MNHEY and CDR2 SVGEGT. V was cut by 0 bases and J by 0 bases, with 10 bases left in between. CDR3 length: 16 residues. The CDR3 region is CASSYSPWDSTDTQYF. The CDR3, as DNA: TGTGCCAGCAGTTACTCGCCCTGGGACAGCACAGATACGCAGTATTTT.

This clonotype was recorded at least ten times. This chain uses TRBV7-2 with TRBJ2-1; D gene uncertain. The germline CDR1 and CDR2 sequences are SGHTA and FQGNSA. Trimming shortened V by 5 bases and J by 4 bases, and 9 bases separated the two germline ends. The CDR3 length is 13 residues. The CDR3: CASSPPLYNEQFF. CDR3 coding DNA: TGTGCCAGCAGCCCCCCCCTTTACAATGAGCAGTTCTTC. Complete variable domain (other parts from reference TRBV7-2 and TRBJ2-1): GAGVSQSPSNKVTEKGKDVELRCDPISGHTALYWYRQSLGQGLEFLIYFQGNSAPDKSGLPSDRFSAERTGGSVSTLTIQRTQQEDSAVYLCASSPPLYNEQFFGPGTRLTVL.

The rearrangement links TRBV20-1 to TRBJ2-2, with unresolved D. CDR3 length: 12 residues. Trimming removed 7 bases at V and 2 bases at J, with 8 bases between. Germline V gene sequence: CDR1 DFQATT, CDR2 SNEGSKA (reference sequence). CDR3 nucleotide sequence: TGCAGTGTCATAGCAAACACCGGGGAGCTGTTTTTT. It encodes CSVIANTGELFF.

This clonotype showed up many times. V gene TRBV7-8 combines with J gene TRBJ2-2, with D perhaps being TRBD1 or TRBD2 (5 bases each). The CDR3 contains 15 residues. The ends were cut back, 3 bases at V and 2 bases at J, with 10 bases in the middle. Germline V lookup: CDR1 SGHVS, CDR2 FQNEAQ. This CDR3 is CASSLGRLNTGELFF. The CDR3 region has the DNA TGTGCCAGCAGCTTGGGACGGCTCAACACCGGGGAGCTGTTTTTT.

This clonotype was counted many times. The chain couples TRBV7-9 to TRBJ2-7; 12 nucleotides line up with TRBD2. CDR1 and CDR2 from the germline V gene are SEHNR and FQNEAQ (reference sequence). The CDR3 totals 16 residues. V lost 4 bases to trimming and J lost 2 bases; unmatched junction nucleotides: 6. The CDR3 DNA follows: TGTGCCAGCAGCTCGACTAGCGGGGGACTGCCCTACGAGCAGTACTTC. The encoded protein is CASSSTSGGLPYEQYF.

The chain couples TRBV4-2 to TRBJ1-4; no firm D call. CDR3 size: 17 residues. Germline V lookup: CDR1 LGHNA, CDR2 YNFKEQ. Trimming removed 0 bases from V and 2 bases from J, with 13 bases in between. CDR3 amino acids: CASSQDSVRATNEKLFF. DNA of the CDR3: TGTGCCAGCAGCCAAGATTCTGTGCGGGCGACTAATGAAAAACTGTTTTTT.

The V gene is TRBV7-6, the J gene TRBJ2-2; possibly TRBD2 for D (5 bases). The CDR3 consists of 16 residues. Germline V CDR1 and CDR2: SGHVS, FNYEAQ. V was pared by 1 base and J by 3 bases, with 12 bases between. The CDR3 DNA reads as TGTGCCAGCAGCTTAGACAGTCGGGGAGACACCGGGGAGCTGTTTTTT. Translating gives CASSLDSRGDTGELFF.

The genes are TRBV28 and TRBJ2-7; weak D call: TRBD1 (5 bases). CDR1 is MDHEN, CDR2 SYDVKM, per germline. The CDR3 is 15 amino acids. Trimming took 3 bases from V and 2 from J, leaving 14 bases between them. The CDR3: CASSFRTGAAYEQYF. CDR3 DNA: TGTGCCAGCAGTTTTCGTACAGGAGCTGCCTACGAGCAGTACTTC.

This chain links TRBV2 with TRBJ2-1; 8 bases are shared with TRBD2. Germline CDR1 and CDR2: SNHLY and FYNNEI. V shed 2 bases and J 2 bases; nucleotides not matched to a gene: 11. CDR3 length: 18 amino acids. CDR3 coding DNA: TGTGCCAGCAGTGAATTCCCCCAGAGCGGGGGAACCTACAATGAGCAGTTCTTC. Translating it yields CASSEFPQSGGTYNEQFF.